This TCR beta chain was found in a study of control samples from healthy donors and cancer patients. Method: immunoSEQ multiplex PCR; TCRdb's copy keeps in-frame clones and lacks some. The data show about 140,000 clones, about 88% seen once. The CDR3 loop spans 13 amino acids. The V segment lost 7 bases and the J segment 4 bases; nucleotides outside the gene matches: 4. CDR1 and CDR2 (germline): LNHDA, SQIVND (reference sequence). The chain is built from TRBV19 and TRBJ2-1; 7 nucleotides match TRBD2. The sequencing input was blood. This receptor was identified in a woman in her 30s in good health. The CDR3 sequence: CASIGREYNEQFF. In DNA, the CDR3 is TGTGCCAGTATCGGGCGGGAGTACAATGAGCAGTTCTTC.